This TCR beta chain was obtained from a study of blood T cells in healthy people across ages. This clonotype was seen repeatedly, ten times or more. Its antigen is undetermined. Study outcomes and limitations: With age, beta diversity per million T cells declined roughly linearly, significantly by approximately 40.

Next came a second PCR, run for about 6 to 11 cycles, which used a sample-barcoded 5' primer along with a J-beta primer mix. TCRdb fed the 5' RACE reads into MiXCR, producing one record per CDR3 protein. The repertoire holds about 1.7 million distinct CDR3 sequences, roughly 30% seen once, with about 7.7% in the top ten. CDR1 SGDLS and CDR2 YYNGEE come from the germline V gene. V shed 4 bases and J 5 bases; nucleotides not matched to a gene: 9. The CDR3 sequence is 15 residues long. This chain links TRBV9 with TRBJ1-2; TRBD1 matches at 9 bases. Sequenced sample: blood. This TCR derives from a woman in her 30s in good health. CDR3 region: CASSSGQGGLYGYTF. CDR3 nucleotides: TGTGCCAGCAGCTCGGGACAGGGAGGGCTATATGGCTACACCTTC. The variable domain in full, completed from reference TRBV9 and TRBJ1-2, reads DSGVTQTPKHLITATGQRVTLRCSPRSGDLSVYWYQQSLDQGLQFLIQYYNGEERAKGNILERFSAQQFPDLHSELNLSSLELGDSALYFCASSSGQGGLYGYTFGSGTRLTVV.